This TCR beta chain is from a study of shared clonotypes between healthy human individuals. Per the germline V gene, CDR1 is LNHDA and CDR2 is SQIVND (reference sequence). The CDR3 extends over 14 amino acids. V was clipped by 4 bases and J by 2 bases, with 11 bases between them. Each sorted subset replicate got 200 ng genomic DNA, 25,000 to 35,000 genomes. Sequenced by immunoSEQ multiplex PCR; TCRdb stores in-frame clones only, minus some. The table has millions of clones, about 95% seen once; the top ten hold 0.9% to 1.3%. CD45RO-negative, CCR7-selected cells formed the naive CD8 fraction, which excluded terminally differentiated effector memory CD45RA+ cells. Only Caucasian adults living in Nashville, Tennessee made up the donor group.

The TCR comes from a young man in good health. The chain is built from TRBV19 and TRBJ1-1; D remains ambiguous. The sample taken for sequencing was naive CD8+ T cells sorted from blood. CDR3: CASSNWTLNTEAFF. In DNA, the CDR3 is TGTGCCAGTAGTAACTGGACCCTCAACACTGAAGCTTTCTTT.